This section outlines one TCR beta chain sequence together with its context. Its antigen remains unknown. The sample belongs to a study of cytomegalovirus exposure and HLA in healthy donors. This PCR relied on a set of 60 Vbeta primers and 13 Jbeta primers. Produced via immunoSEQ multiplex PCR; TCRdb's table is partial and in-frame only. The sample has 120,000 to 150,000 clones, more than 75% seen once; the top ten hold roughly 6.2%. From germline, CDR1 is SGDLS and CDR2 YYNGEE. The CDR3 sequence is 13 residues long. Deletions cut 3 bases from V and 1 base from J, with 5 bases between. Study outcomes and limitations: Previously analyzed data showed that most TCR beta V segments were productive at a frequency of about 90% or about 30%.

The chain couples TRBV9 to TRBJ2-1, with D uncertain. This receptor was identified in a woman between 35 and 50 years old in good health and CMV-seropositive. Input material: PBMCs. The CDR3 spells CASSALSYNEQFF. CDR3 in DNA: TGTGCCAGCAGCGCCCTGTCCTACAATGAGCAGTTCTTC.